Listed below are T cell receptor beta chains from one sample, sequenced in a study of cytomegalovirus exposure and HLA in healthy donors. The assay was immunoSEQ multiplex PCR, and TCRdb's table has in-frame clones only and misses some. The data hold 95,000 to 150,000 clones, with 75% to 90% observed a single time. Sequencing was done on a sample of PBMCs. The receptors derive from a woman aged 18-35 years in good health and CMV-seronegative. The CDR3 runs from the conserved cysteine through the conserved F or W. A D gene is named only where the DNA matches it firmly. Clone size appears in some rows only: once, few, many, or a class for an expanded clone.

J,size,D,V,DNA,CDR3
TRBJ1-5,.,.,TRBV28,TGTGCCAGCAGTTTCTTTCCGGGAAATCAGCCCCAGCATTTT,CASSFFPGNQPQHF
TRBJ2-7,.,.,TRBV2,TGTGCCAGCAGCAGAAGAGCTAGCGCCACGAAATCCTACGAGCAGTACTTC,CASSRRASATKSYEQYF
TRBJ1-1,.,TRBD1,TRBV5-1,TGCGCCAGCAGCTTGGACTCGTATGTGGGACAGTTGAACACTGAAGCTTTCTTT,CASSLDSYVGQLNTEAFF
TRBJ1-1,.,.,TRBV6-5,TGTGCCAGCAGTTACCCCGGAGACAACACTGAAGCTTTCTTT,CASSYPGDNTEAFF
TRBJ2-1,.,.,TRBV4-3,TGCGCCAGCAGCCAAGATTGGAGCACTGCCTACAATGAGCAGTTCTTC,CASSQDWSTAYNEQFF
TRBJ2-7,.,.,TRBV19,TGTGCCAGTAGTATCGGAGGAGAGTCCTACGAGCAGTACTTC,CASSIGGESYEQYF
TRBJ2-3,.,.,TRBV27,TGTGCCAGCACCGGAGGGGCTGATACGCAGTATTTT,CASTGGADTQYF
TRBJ2-5,.,TRBD1,TRBV18,TGTGCCAGCTCACCACTCGGGACAGGGGGCCGGGAGACCCAGTACTTC,CASSPLGTGGRETQYF
TRBJ1-1,.,.,TRBV19,TGTGCCAGTTCGGGGGACGGCGGACACACTGAAGCTTTCTTT,CASSGDGGHTEAFF
TRBJ2-3,.,.,TRBV7-2,TGTGCCAGCAGCTTAGCGGGGGCGAGGTCAGATACGCAGTATTTT,CASSLAGARSDTQYF
TRBJ1-1,.,TRBD1,TRBV27,TGTGCCAGCAGTTCCATAAAAACCGGGACAGGGGTGGGTTACACTGAAGCTTTCTTT,CASSSIKTGTGVGYTEAFF
TRBJ2-7,.,.,TRBV28,TGTGCCAGCAGCTCCACCCCACAGGGAACCTACGAGCAGTACTTC,CASSSTPQGTYEQYF
TRBJ2-7,.,TRBD2,TRBV10-3,TGTGCCATCAGTGAGTCGATTGGGCTAGCGGGAGAATCCGAGCAGTACTTC,CAISESIGLAGESEQYF
TRBJ1-4,.,TRBD1,TRBV10-1,TGCGCCAGCAGCGGGGGACAGACTGGGGAAAAACTGTTTTTT,CASSGGQTGEKLFF
TRBJ2-1,.,TRBD2,TRBV10-3,TGTGCCATCAGTATGGGGGGGAATGAGCAGTTCTTC,CAISMGGNEQFF
TRBJ2-4,.,.,TRBV18,TGTGCCAGCTCACCACCGACCCCCAGGATTCAGTACTTC,CASSPPTPRIQYF
TRBJ2-1,once,TRBD2,TRBV5-1,TGCGCCAGCAGCTACCTCAGCCTTACTAGCGGGAACTACAATGAGCAGTTCTTC,CASSYLSLTSGNYNEQFF
TRBJ1-5,.,.,TRBV6-5,TGTGCCAGCAGTTACACCAGGATTGATCAGCCCCAGCATTTT,CASSYTRIDQPQHF
TRBJ1-5,.,.,TRBV7-2,TGTGCCAGCAGCCCCCGGGGACAGCCCCAGCATTTT,CASSPRGQPQHF
TRBJ1-2,few,TRBD1,TRBV28,TGTGCCAGCAGCCCCGCAGGACAGGGTTCCCGCTATGGCTACACCTTC,CASSPAGQGSRYGYTF
TRBJ2-7,.,.,TRBV4-3,TGCGCCAGCAGCTCAGCGGTTGGGGCCTACGAGCAGTACTTC,CASSSAVGAYEQYF
TRBJ1-2,.,TRBD1,TRBV29-1,TGCAGCGCGAGCCCTCAGGGGGCCAGGGGCTACACCTTC,CSASPQGARGYTF
TRBJ1-3,.,TRBD1,TRBV28,TGTGCCAGCAGTTTTACAGGGGGCTTTGGAAACACCATATATTTT,CASSFTGGFGNTIYF
TRBJ1-2,.,.,TRBV27,TGTGCCAGCAGTCCCCTGGCGGGAAGAGGCTACACCTTC,CASSPLAGRGYTF
TRBJ1-2,.,TRBD1,TRBV6-6,TGTGCCAGCAGCGAGACAGGGGGCGGTGGCTACACCTTC,CASSETGGGGYTF
TRBJ2-1,.,TRBD1,TRBV19,TGTGCCAGTAGTATCCCCCCTGACAGGGCTTCCTACAATGAGCAGTTCTTC,CASSIPPDRASYNEQFF
TRBJ1-1,.,.,TRBV2,TGTGCCAGCACCGTAATGAACACTGAAGCTTTCTTT,CASTVMNTEAFF
TRBJ2-1,.,TRBD2,TRBV27,TGTGCCAGCAGTTTAGCGGGAGGTATCACCGAGCAGTTCTTC,CASSLAGGITEQFF